These T cell receptor beta chains were read from a single sample in a study of OX40 agonist ivuxolimab in advanced cancers. The protocol was immunoSEQ multiplex PCR, while the TCRdb copy is restricted to in-frame clones and leaves out a portion. The table shows some 75,000 clones, with around 86% occurring only once. The sample was CD4+ or CD8+ T cells sorted from blood, taken in a trial of the OX40 agonist ivuxolimab. These receptors came from an adult with an advanced solid tumor such as melanoma, head and neck, liver or kidney cancer. The CDR3 runs from the conserved cysteine through the conserved F or W. A D gene is named only where the DNA matches it firmly. Clone size is given for some rows only: seen once, a few or many times, or a class if the clone is expanded.

TRBV5-1	TRBJ2-1	.	.	CASSVGQVAGNEQFF	TGCGCCAGCAGCGTGGGACAAGTTGCCGGCAATGAGCAGTTCTTC
TRBV9	TRBJ2-7	.	.	CASSRVELPYEQYF	TGTGCCAGCAGCCGGGTGGAGTTACCCTACGAGCAGTACTTC
TRBV9	TRBJ2-5	.	.	CASSVNTGETQYF	TGTGCCAGCAGCGTGAATACAGGAGAGACCCAGTACTTC
TRBV7-2	TRBJ2-1	TRBD2	.	CASSLVGLAGGNEQFF	TGTGCCAGCAGCTTAGTTGGACTAGCGGGAGGTAATGAGCAGTTCTTC
TRBV18	TRBJ2-2	TRBD2	.	CASSQLAGAIGGELFF	TGTGCCAGCTCACAACTAGCGGGAGCGATTGGCGGGGAGCTGTTTTTT
TRBV2	TRBJ2-3	TRBD2	.	CASRPGLVTDTQYF	TGTGCCAGCAGGCCGGGACTAGTGACAGATACGCAGTATTTT
TRBV2	TRBJ1-5	.	.	CASSPQGNGSNQPQHF	TGTGCCAGCAGTCCACAGGGTAATGGGAGCAATCAGCCCCAGCATTTT
TRBV6-6	TRBJ1-1	.	.	CASGRGTEAFF	TGTGCCAGCGGTCGGGGCACTGAAGCTTTCTTT
TRBV5-4	TRBJ2-3	TRBD2	.	CASSSRTSGGLDTQYF	TGTGCCAGCAGCTCAAGGACTAGCGGGGGCTTAGATACGCAGTATTTT
TRBV29-1	TRBJ2-1	.	.	CSVGRGEHEQFF	TGCAGCGTGGGGAGGGGGGAGCATGAGCAGTTCTTC
TRBV28	TRBJ2-7	.	.	CASSFPTKDYEQYF	TGTGCCAGCAGTTTTCCGACCAAGGACTACGAGCAGTACTTC
TRBV30	TRBJ1-1	.	.	CASSRQNTEAFF	TGTGCCTCCTCGCGCCAAAATACTGAAGCTTTCTTT
TRBV7-3	TRBJ2-7	TRBD1	.	CASSQQGLGEQYF	TGTGCCAGCAGCCAACAGGGGTTAGGCGAGCAGTACTTC
TRBV19	TRBJ2-3	.	.	CASSIGRLVTQYF	TGTGCCAGTAGTATAGGTCGTCTGGTTACGCAGTATTTT
TRBV11-2	TRBJ2-4	TRBD1	.	CASSKRGQGEFGVNIQYF	TGTGCCAGCAGCAAGAGGGGACAGGGGGAATTTGGGGTAAACATTCAGTACTTC
TRBV5-5	TRBJ1-5	TRBD1	.	CASSFSGTGAGNQPQHF	TGTGCCAGCAGCTTTTCAGGGACAGGGGCTGGCAATCAGCCCCAGCATTTT
TRBV18	TRBJ2-7	.	few	CASSPNPDDSYEQYF	TGTGCCAGCTCACCGAATCCAGACGACTCCTACGAGCAGTACTTC
TRBV19	TRBJ2-1	.	once	CASSIRAGPSNNEQFF	TGTGCCAGTAGTATACGCGCAGGGCCAAGTAACAATGAGCAGTTCTTC